This TCR beta chain was recorded in a study of blood T cell repertoires in COVID-19. Study overall: Italy, Spain and the United States were the sources of the convalescent and acute COVID-19 samples. In each case, the material was cDNA or gDNA derived from T cells, B-cell-depleted T cells, or PBMCs.

CDR3 length equals 14 residues. V lost 4 bases to trimming and J lost 5 bases, with 15 bases between them. The germline V gene encodes CDR1 SGHRS and CDR2 YFSETQ. In the study's own analysis: Amplifying reference gene primers gave estimates of nucleated cell counts. Repertoires were generated with immunoSEQ multiplex PCR, while TCRdb's copy carries only in-frame clones and drops some. That table furnishes V, J and clone size, whereas the DNA furnished D and trimming. The sample has around 65,000 clones; about 84% are singletons. This receptor was identified in a human donor in a cohort sampled during active COVID-19. Sequencing input: peripheral blood. J is TRBJ1-1 and V is TRBV5-1; D call uncertain. This CDR3 reads CASSDGSDRTEAFF. CDR3 bases: TGCGCCAGCAGCGACGGGTCAGACCGGACTGAAGCTTTCTTT.